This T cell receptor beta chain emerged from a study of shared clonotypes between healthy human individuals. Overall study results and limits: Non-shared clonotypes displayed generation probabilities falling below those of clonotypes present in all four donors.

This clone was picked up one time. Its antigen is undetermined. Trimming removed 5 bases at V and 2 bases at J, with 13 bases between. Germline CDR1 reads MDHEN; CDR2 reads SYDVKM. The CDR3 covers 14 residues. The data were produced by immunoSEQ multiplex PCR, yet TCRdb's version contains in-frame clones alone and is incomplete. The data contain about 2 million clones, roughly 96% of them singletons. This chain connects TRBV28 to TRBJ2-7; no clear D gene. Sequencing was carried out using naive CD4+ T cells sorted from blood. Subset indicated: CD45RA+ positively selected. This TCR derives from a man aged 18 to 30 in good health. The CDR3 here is CASSNSDMPYEQYF. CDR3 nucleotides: TGTGCCAGCAGTAACAGTGACATGCCCTACGAGCAGTACTTC. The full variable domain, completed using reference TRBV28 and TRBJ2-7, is DVKVTQSSRYLVKRTGEKVFLECVQDMDHENMFWYRQDPGLGLRLIYFSYDVKMKEKGDIPEGYSVSREKKERFSLILESASTNQTSMYLCASSNSDMPYEQYFGPGTRLTVT.